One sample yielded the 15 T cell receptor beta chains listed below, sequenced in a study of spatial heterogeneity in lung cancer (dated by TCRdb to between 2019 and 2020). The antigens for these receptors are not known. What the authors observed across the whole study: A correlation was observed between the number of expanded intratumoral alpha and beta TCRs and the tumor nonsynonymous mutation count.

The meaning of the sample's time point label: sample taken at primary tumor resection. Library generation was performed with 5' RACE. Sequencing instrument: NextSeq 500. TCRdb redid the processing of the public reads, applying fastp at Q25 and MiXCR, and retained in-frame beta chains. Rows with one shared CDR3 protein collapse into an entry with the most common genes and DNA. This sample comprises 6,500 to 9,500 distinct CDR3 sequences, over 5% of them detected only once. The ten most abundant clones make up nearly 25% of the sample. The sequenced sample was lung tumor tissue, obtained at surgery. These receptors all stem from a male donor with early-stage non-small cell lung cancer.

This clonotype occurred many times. The CDR3 loop is CASGETGDANYGYTF. In DNA, the CDR3 is TGTGCCAGCGGGGAGACAGGAGATGCTAACTATGGCTACACCTTC. The chain uses TRBV2 and TRBJ1-2, with TRBD1 as a possible D gene (6 bases). The V gene's germline CDR1 is SNHLY and CDR2 FYNNEI. CDR3 size: 15 residues. Trimming removed 8 bases from V and 0 bases from J, with 16 bases in between.

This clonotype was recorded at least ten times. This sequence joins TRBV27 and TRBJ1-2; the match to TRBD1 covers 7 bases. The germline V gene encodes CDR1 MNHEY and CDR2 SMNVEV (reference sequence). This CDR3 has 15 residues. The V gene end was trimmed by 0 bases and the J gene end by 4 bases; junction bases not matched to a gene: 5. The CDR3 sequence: CASSLSNRGPYGYTF. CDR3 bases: TGTGCCAGCAGTTTATCGAACAGGGGTCCCTATGGCTACACCTTC.

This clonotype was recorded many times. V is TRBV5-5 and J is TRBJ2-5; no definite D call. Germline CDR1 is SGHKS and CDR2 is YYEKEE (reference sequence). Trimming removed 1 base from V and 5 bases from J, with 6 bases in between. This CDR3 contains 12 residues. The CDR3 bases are TGTGCCAGCAGCTTGTATGGGGAGACCCAGTACTTC. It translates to CASSLYGETQYF.

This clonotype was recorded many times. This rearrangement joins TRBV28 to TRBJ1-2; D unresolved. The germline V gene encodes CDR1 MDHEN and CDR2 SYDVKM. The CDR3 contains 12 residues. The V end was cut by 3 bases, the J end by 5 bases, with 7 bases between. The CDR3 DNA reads TGTGCCAGCAGTTTTGGAGGATATGGCTACACCTTC. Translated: CASSFGGYGYTF.

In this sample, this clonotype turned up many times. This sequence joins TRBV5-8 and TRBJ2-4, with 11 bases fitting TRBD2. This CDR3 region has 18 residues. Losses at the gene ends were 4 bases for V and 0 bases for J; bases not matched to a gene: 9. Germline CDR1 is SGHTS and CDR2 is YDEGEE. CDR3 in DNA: TGTGCCAGCAGCCAGGGGACTAGCGGAGTCCTAGCCAAAAACATTCAGTACTTC. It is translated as CASSQGTSGVLAKNIQYF.

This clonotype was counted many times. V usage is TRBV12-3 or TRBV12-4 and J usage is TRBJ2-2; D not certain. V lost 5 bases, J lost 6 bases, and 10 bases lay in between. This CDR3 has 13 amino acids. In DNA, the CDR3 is TGTGCCAGCAGTGCCATCCGGGCCGGGGAGCTGTTTTTT. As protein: CASSAIRAGELFF.

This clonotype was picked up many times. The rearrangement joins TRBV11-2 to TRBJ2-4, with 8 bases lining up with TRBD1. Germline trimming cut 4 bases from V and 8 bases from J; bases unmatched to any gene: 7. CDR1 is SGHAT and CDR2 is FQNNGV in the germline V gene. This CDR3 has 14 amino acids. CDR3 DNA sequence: TGTGCCAGCAGCTGGCAGGGGGCGTCGGACATTCAGTACTTC. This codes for CASSWQGASDIQYF.

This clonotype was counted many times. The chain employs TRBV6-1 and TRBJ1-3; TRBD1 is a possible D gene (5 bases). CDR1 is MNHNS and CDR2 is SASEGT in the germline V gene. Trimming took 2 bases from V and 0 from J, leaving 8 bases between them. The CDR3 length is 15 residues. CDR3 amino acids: CASSEQGNSGNTIYF. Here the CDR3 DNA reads TGTGCCAGCAGTGAACAGGGCAACTCTGGAAACACCATATATTTT.

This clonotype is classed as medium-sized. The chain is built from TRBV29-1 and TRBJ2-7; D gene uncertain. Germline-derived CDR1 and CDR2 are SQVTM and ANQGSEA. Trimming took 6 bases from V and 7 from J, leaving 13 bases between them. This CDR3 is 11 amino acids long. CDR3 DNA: TGCAGCGTCCTTACCGTGTGGGAGCAGTACTTC. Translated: CSVLTVWEQYF.

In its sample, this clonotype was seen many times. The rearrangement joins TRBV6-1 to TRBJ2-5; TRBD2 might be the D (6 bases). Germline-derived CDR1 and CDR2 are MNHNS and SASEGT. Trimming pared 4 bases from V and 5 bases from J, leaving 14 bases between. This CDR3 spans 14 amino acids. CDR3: CASSGEGGFETQYF. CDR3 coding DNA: TGTGCCAGCAGTGGAGAGGGAGGTTTCGAGACCCAGTACTTC.

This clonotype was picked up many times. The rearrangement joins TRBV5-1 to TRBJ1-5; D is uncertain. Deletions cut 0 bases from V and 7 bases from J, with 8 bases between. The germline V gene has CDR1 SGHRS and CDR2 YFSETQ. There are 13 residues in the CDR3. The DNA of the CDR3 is TGCGCCAGCAGCTTGGGGGGAAGGCAGCCCCAGCATTTT. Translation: CASSLGGRQPQHF.

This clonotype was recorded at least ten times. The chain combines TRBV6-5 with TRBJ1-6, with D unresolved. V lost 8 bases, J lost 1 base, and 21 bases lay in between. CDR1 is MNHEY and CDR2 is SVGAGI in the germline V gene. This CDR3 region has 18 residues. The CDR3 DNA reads TGTGCCAGCGGACCAATTTACTCTACCGAGTCCTATAATTCACCCCTCCACTTT. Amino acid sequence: CASGPIYSTESYNSPLHF.

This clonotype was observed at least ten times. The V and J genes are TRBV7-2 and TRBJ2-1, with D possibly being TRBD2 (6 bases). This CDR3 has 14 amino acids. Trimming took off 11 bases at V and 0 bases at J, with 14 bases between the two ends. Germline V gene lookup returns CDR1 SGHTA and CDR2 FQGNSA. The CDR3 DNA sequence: TGTGCCTCCTTAGCGGCTAGCTCCTACAATGAGCAGTTCTTC. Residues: CASLAASSYNEQFF.

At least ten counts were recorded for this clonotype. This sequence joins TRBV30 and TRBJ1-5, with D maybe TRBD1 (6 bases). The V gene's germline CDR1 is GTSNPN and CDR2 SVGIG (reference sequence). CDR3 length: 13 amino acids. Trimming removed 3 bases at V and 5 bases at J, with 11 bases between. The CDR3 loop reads CAWSAGQYQPQHF. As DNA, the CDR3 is TGTGCCTGGAGCGCAGGACAGTATCAGCCCCAGCATTTT.

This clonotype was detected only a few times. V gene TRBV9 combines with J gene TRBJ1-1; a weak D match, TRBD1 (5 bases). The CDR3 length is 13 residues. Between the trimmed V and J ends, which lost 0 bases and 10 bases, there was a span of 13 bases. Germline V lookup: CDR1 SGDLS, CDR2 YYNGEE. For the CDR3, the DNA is TGTGCCAGCAGCGTAGAGATCGGGGGTAGAGCTTTCTTT. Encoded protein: CASSVEIGGRAFF.